Listed below are T cell receptor beta chains from one sample, sequenced in a study of chemoradiotherapy in HPV16-positive cancers. Data came from immunoSEQ multiplex PCR; TCRdb stores just in-frame clones and leaves some out. The sample shows 10,000 to 14,000 clones, more than 85% of them seen only once. Material: blood, obtained from a patient who underwent chemoradiotherapy. These receptors all come from a human donor with HPV-associated anogenital cancer. The CDR3 runs from the conserved cysteine through the conserved F or W. A D gene is named only where the DNA matches it firmly. Size values are once, few and many counts, or a class for expanded clones, and some rows have none.

TRBJ2-1 | - | - | TRBV10-3 | CAISEFDKREQFF | TGTGCCATCAGTGAGTTCGACAAAAGAGAGCAGTTCTTC
TRBJ2-4 | - | TRBD2 | TRBV7-9 | CASSQWSGGKNIQYF | TGTGCCAGCAGCCAGTGGTCGGGGGGGAAAAACATTCAGTACTTC
TRBJ2-7 | - | TRBD1 | TRBV30 | CAWREQGATYEQYF | TGTGCCTGGAGAGAACAGGGGGCGACCTACGAGCAGTACTTC
TRBJ1-1 | - | TRBD1 | TRBV19 | CASSIIRGGAFF | TGTGCCAGTAGTATTATCAGGGGGGGAGCTTTCTTT
TRBJ2-3 | - | - | TRBV11-3 | CASSPRGPATDTQYF | TGTGCCAGCAGCCCTCGGGGGCCTGCGACAGATACGCAGTATTTT
TRBJ1-6 | once | - | TRBV19 | CASSEGGTYNSPLHF | TGTGCCAGTAGTGAGGGGGGCACCTATAATTCACCCCTCCACTTT
TRBJ2-7 | - | TRBD2 | TRBV28 | CASSSSGASSYEQYF | TGTGCCAGCAGCAGTAGCGGGGCGAGCTCCTACGAGCAGTACTTC
TRBJ2-7 | - | - | TRBV4-3 | CASSQEQTAAYEQYF | TGCGCCAGCAGCCAAGAGCAAACTGCAGCCTACGAGCAGTACTTC
TRBJ1-4 | - | - | TRBV7-2 | CASAIRGATNEKLFF | TGTGCCAGCGCCATTCGGGGGGCAACTAATGAAAAACTGTTTTTT
TRBJ1-4 | - | TRBD1 | TRBV6-1 | CASRDRRPEKLFF | TGTGCCAGCAGGGACAGGCGTCCAGAAAAACTGTTTTTT
TRBJ1-5 | - | - | TRBV21-1 | CASSKSRKYSNQPQHF | TGTGCCAGCAGCAAATCCCGAAAATATAGCAATCAGCCCCAGCATTTT
TRBJ2-7 | - | TRBD1 | TRBV9 | CASSVRGTGAYEQYF | TGTGCCAGCAGCGTTCGCGGGACAGGGGCCTACGAGCAGTACTTC
TRBJ1-2 | - | - | TRBV7-2 | CASSLARQFGYTF | TGTGCCAGCAGCCTTGCCAGGCAGTTCGGCTACACCTTC
TRBJ1-2 | - | - | TRBV19 | CASSRWGSNYGYTF | TGTGCCAGTAGTAGGTGGGGTTCTAACTATGGCTACACCTTC
TRBJ2-2 | - | TRBD1 | TRBV9 | CASSPLGQGFTGELFF | TGTGCCAGCAGCCCCCTGGGACAGGGCTTCACCGGGGAGCTGTTTTTT
TRBJ1-1 | - | - | TRBV6-5 | CASSRRMNTEAFF | TGTGCCAGCAGCCGACGGATGAACACTGAAGCTTTCTTT
TRBJ2-6 | - | - | TRBV7-8 | CASSLLGVTGANVLTF | TGTGCCAGCAGCTTATTGGGGGTGACTGGGGCCAACGTCCTGACTTTC
TRBJ2-4 | - | - | TRBV6-4 | CASSDLAPDKNIQYF | TGTGCCAGCAGTGACCTAGCGCCAGACAAAAACATTCAGTACTTC
TRBJ2-5 | once | - | TRBV27 | CASSLLGLGETQYF | TGTGCCAGCAGTTTGCTGGGTTTAGGGGAGACCCAGTACTTC
TRBJ2-7 | - | TRBD1 | TRBV7-2 | CASSDRQGNSYEQYF | TGTGCCAGCAGCGACCGACAGGGTAACTCCTACGAGCAGTACTTC
TRBJ2-3 | - | TRBD2 | TRBV5-1 | CASSVSSSGGAYTQYF | TGCGCCAGCAGCGTCTCTTCCAGCGGGGGGGCTTATACGCAGTATTTT
TRBJ1-5 | - | TRBD1 | TRBV6-6 | CASNRGDSNQPQHF | TGTGCCAGCAACAGGGGAGATAGCAATCAGCCCCAGCATTTT
TRBJ2-7 | - | - | TRBV2 | CASSEGDSQEDEQYF | TGTGCCAGCAGTGAAGGTGACAGCCAGGAGGACGAGCAGTACTTC
TRBJ1-6 | - | TRBD1 | TRBV10-2 | CASCSGTGNSPLHF | TGCGCCAGCTGTTCCGGGACAGGCAATTCACCCCTCCACTTT
TRBJ2-1 | - | - | TRBV7-2 | CASAIRYGAGGSYNEQFF | TGTGCCAGCGCGATAAGATACGGGGCAGGTGGGTCCTACAATGAGCAGTTCTTC
TRBJ1-1 | - | - | TRBV9 | CASSVVSGNTEAFF | TGTGCCAGCAGCGTAGTATCTGGGAACACTGAAGCTTTCTTT
TRBJ2-7 | once | TRBD1 | TRBV19 | CASSMSGTGGLYEQYF | TGTGCCAGTAGTATGTCCGGGACAGGGGGCTTGTACGAGCAGTACTTC
TRBJ1-2 | - | - | TRBV6-6 | CASKKTDSPYGYTF | TGTGCCAGCAAAAAGACAGACTCCCCCTATGGCTACACCTTC
TRBJ2-7 | - | - | TRBV11-2 | CASSLSGRTYEQYF | TGTGCCAGCAGCTTATCGGGGAGAACCTACGAGCAGTACTTC
TRBJ1-2 | - | - | TRBV21-1 | CASSKEKTARPPNGYTF | TGTGCCAGCAGCAAAGAGAAGACAGCCCGCCCGCCCAACGGCTACACCTTC
TRBJ2-1 | - | TRBD1 | TRBV6-5 | CASSYRQGRYNEQFF | TGTGCCAGCAGTTACCGACAGGGCCGCTACAATGAGCAGTTCTTC
TRBJ1-1 | - | - | TRBV6-6 | CASSRGPGREAFF | TGTGCCAGCAGTCGCGGACCGGGACGGGAAGCTTTCTTT
TRBJ1-2 | - | TRBD1 | TRBV4-1 | CASSQGPDIRQGIGDGYTF | TGCGCCAGCAGCCAAGGCCCCGACATCCGACAGGGGATAGGAGATGGCTACACCTTC
TRBJ2-7 | few | - | TRBV9 | CASSPHAGSEEQYF | TGTGCCAGCAGCCCCCACGCGGGGTCGGAGGAGCAGTACTTC
TRBJ1-2 | - | - | TRBV4-1 | CASSQVPRDLYGYTF | TGCGCCAGCAGCCAAGTGCCGCGGGACCTCTATGGCTACACCTTC
TRBJ2-7 | - | - | TRBV6-6 | CASNHLGEQYF | TGTGCCAGCAATCACCTGGGGGAGCAGTACTTC
TRBJ1-2 | - | - | TRBV7-3 | CASSLDGVNYGYTF | TGTGCCAGCAGCCTCGACGGGGTTAACTATGGCTACACCTTC
TRBJ1-2 | - | - | TRBV6-5 | CASSLGRGGYGYTF | TGTGCCAGCTCGCTGGGCAGGGGAGGCTATGGCTACACCTTC
TRBJ1-4 | - | - | TRBV25-1 | CASSEFINEKLFF | TGTGCCAGCAGTGAATTCATTAATGAAAAACTGTTTTTT
TRBJ1-6 | - | - | TRBV7-2 | CASSGQREAVGSPLHF | TGTGCCAGCAGCGGACAAAGGGAGGCGGTTGGATCACCCCTCCACTTT
TRBJ1-2 | - | TRBD1 | TRBV18 | CASSPEGRGRDGYTF | TGTGCCAGCTCACCAGAGGGCAGGGGGCGCGATGGCTACACCTTC
TRBJ2-7 | - | - | TRBV4-3 | CASSQDYASKSYEQYF | TGCGCCAGCAGCCAAGATTACGCCTCGAAGTCCTACGAGCAGTACTTC
TRBJ2-7 | - | TRBD2 | TRBV9 | CASSVRASGELPYEQYF | TGTGCCAGCAGCGTAAGGGCTAGCGGGGAGTTACCCTACGAGCAGTACTTC
TRBJ2-2 | - | TRBD1 | TRBV2 | CASRAGTGGTGELFF | TGTGCCAGCAGGGCCGGGACAGGGGGCACCGGGGAGCTGTTTTTT
TRBJ1-2 | - | - | TRBV19 | CASSTRLGKGQGYGYTF | TGTGCCAGTAGTACCCGACTGGGGAAGGGCCAGGGATATGGCTACACCTTC
TRBJ2-1 | - | - | TRBV7-3 | CASSLTGSIDEQFF | TGTGCCAGCAGCTTAACGGGTAGCATCGATGAGCAGTTCTTC
TRBJ1-2 | - | - | TRBV5-1 | CASSFRQGVYGYTF | TGCGCCAGCAGCTTCCGTCAGGGTGTCTATGGCTACACCTTC
TRBJ2-5 | - | TRBD2 | TRBV7-9 | CASSYLSTSGETQYF | TGTGCCAGCAGCTACCTCTCGACTAGCGGAGAGACCCAGTACTTC
TRBJ1-4 | - | TRBD1 | TRBV2 | CASSEAWFKGNTGQSDEKLFF | TGTGCCAGCAGTGAAGCGTGGTTTAAAGGGAACACGGGACAGTCGGATGAAAAACTGTTTTTT
TRBJ1-1 | - | - | TRBV5-1 | CASSWRQVRGRSTEAFF | TGCGCCAGCAGCTGGAGACAGGTCCGAGGAAGGAGCACTGAAGCTTTCTTT
TRBJ2-3 | - | - | TRBV7-8 | CASSYLADTQYF | TGTGCCAGCAGCTACTTGGCAGATACGCAGTATTTT
TRBJ2-7 | - | - | TRBV7-9 | CASSLQSSYEQYF | TGTGCCAGCAGCTTACAGTCTTCCTACGAGCAGTACTTC
TRBJ2-1 | once | - | TRBV4-1 | CASSQGRGIHNEQFF | TGCGCCAGCAGCCAGGGTAGAGGGATCCACAATGAGCAGTTCTTC
TRBJ2-7 | - | - | TRBV20-1 | CSARVSYEQYF | TGCAGTGCTAGAGTCTCCTACGAGCAGTACTTC
TRBJ1-4 | - | - | TRBV4-1 | CASSQDIRGDEKLFF | TGCGCCAGCAGCCAAGACATAAGGGGGGATGAAAAACTGTTTTTT
TRBJ1-1 | - | - | TRBV7-6 | CASSLSGGTEAFF | TGTGCCAGCAGCTTGTCGGGGGGCACTGAAGCTTTCTTT